This TCR beta chain comes out of a study of CD8 T cells in ankylosing spondylitis. Germline values: CDR1 DFQATT, CDR2 SNEGSKA (reference sequence). The germline V and J ends were trimmed by 2 bases and 0 bases, with 10 bases remaining between them. CDR3 length equals 14 residues. The study's findings and limits: Several highly homologous variants made up a TCR beta motif, and this motif appeared characteristic of ankylosing spondylitis blood. In the blood and synovial fluid of reactive arthritis, some motif variants had been previously reported. From matched ankylosing spondylitis synovial fluid, disease-linked clones were reportedly recovered at significantly enriched levels.

The authors made TCR beta libraries by quantitative 5'-RACE with molecular barcodes. Using its own MiXCR run on the 5' RACE reads, TCRdb lists one record per CDR3 protein. Of 350,000 or so distinct CDR3 sequences listed, roughly 14% are singletons. This clonotype was observed a few times. Its antigen is currently unknown. Sequencing was carried out using blood, either unsorted or a sorted T cell fraction (not recorded which). The chain employs TRBV20-1 and TRBJ1-1, with D hard to call. The sequence was obtained from a male donor with ankylosing spondylitis or in good health (not recorded which). The DNA for the CDR3 is TGCAGTGCTAGATTTATGACGGTGAACACTGAAGCTTTCTTT. It is translated as CSARFMTVNTEAFF.